The 9 T cell receptor beta chains below all came from one sample that was sequenced in a study of brain T cells in children with intractable seizures. The method was immunoSEQ multiplex PCR; TCRdb's version includes in-frame clones alone and lacks a portion of them. The sample yields roughly 110,000 clones, around 94% seen once. Sequences were derived from peripheral blood, sampled at surgery. The receptors stem from a boy in the first two years of life with hemimegalencephaly and intractable seizures.

This clone showed up just a few times. The chain employs TRBV7-3 and TRBJ2-1; TRBD2 is a possible D gene (5 bases). The CDR3 runs to 15 residues. Germline V lookup: CDR1 SGHTA, CDR2 FQGTGA. Trimming stripped 5 bases from V and 0 bases from J, with 11 bases between. CDR3 residues: CASSNSDSSYNEQFF. In DNA, the CDR3 is TGTGCCAGCAGCAATAGCGATAGCTCCTACAATGAGCAGTTCTTC.

V and J are TRBV7-9 and TRBJ1-2; 10 nucleotides line up with TRBD1. Germline CDR1 SEHNR, CDR2 FQNEAQ (reference sequence). The length of the CDR3 is 15 residues. The J segment lost 8 bases and the V segment lost 1 base, leaving 7 bases of the junction unmatched. CDR3 DNA: TGTGCCAGCAGCTTAGAGGGGACAGGGGCGAAAGGCTACACCTTC. Amino acids: CASSLEGTGAKGYTF.

This clone was seen a single time. This sequence joins TRBV7-9 and TRBJ2-7, with 7 positions matching TRBD2. The length of the CDR3 is 17 residues. From germline, CDR1 is SEHNR and CDR2 FQNEAQ (reference sequence). The V gene end was trimmed by 1 base and the J gene end by 0 bases; junction bases not matched to a gene: 9. CDR3 sequence (DNA): TGTGCCAGCAGCTTAGTAGAGACTAGCCCTGACTCCTACGAGCAGTACTTC. It translates to CASSLVETSPDSYEQYF.

This chain's CDR3 is CASSLIGATNEKLFF. The CDR3 DNA sequence: TGTGCCAGCAGTTTAATTGGGGCAACTAATGAAAAACTGTTTTTT. The chain carries TRBV28 and TRBJ1-4; D is uncertain. This CDR3 comprises 15 residues. Looked up from germline, CDR1 is MDHEN and CDR2 is SYDVKM. The V end was cut by 2 bases, the J end by 0 bases, with 7 bases between.

As to this clone: The CDR3 ends on some other residue instead of the conserved phenylalanine or tryptophan, so this is likely a read error. It is unclear where the CDR3 begins or ends on the DNA, so no DNA is shown, and the CDR3 is as TCRdb lists it. The gene calls are TRBV6-1 and TRBJ1-6; TRBD1, as called in the table, went unchecked against the DNA. Germline V gives CDR1 MNHNS, CDR2 SASEGT. The CDR3 adds up to 11 amino acids, both ends counted. CDR3 region: CASSEGQPVTI.

The chain employs TRBV6-6 and TRBJ2-4; D call uncertain. CDR1 MNHNY and CDR2 SVGAGI come from the germline V gene (reference sequence). Trimming shortened V by 2 bases and J by 0 bases, and 11 bases separated the two germline ends. CDR3 length equals 16 residues. DNA of the CDR3: TGTGCCAGCAGTTACGATGTAGTTCTAGCCAAAAACATTCAGTACTTC. Its translation is CASSYDVVLAKNIQYF.

This clone was detected only once. The V and J genes are TRBV7-6 and TRBJ1-1, with D possibly being TRBD1 (5 bases). The CDR3 has 16 amino acids. V dropped 4 bases and J dropped 3 bases, with 18 bases sitting between them. CDR1 SGHVS and CDR2 FNYEAQ come from the germline V gene. The CDR3 loop reads CASSSASTGVHTEAFF. As DNA, the CDR3 is TGTGCCAGCAGCTCGGCGTCGACGGGGGTGCACACTGAAGCTTTCTTT.

V is TRBV25-1 and J is TRBJ2-5, with a possible D match to TRBD2 (6 bases). The V and J ends lost 4 bases and 0 bases respectively, with 18 bases between them. The germline V gene encodes CDR1 MGHDK and CDR2 SYGVNS. CDR3 length equals 17 residues. The CDR3 DNA reads as TGTGCCAGCAGTGCCCCTCGAGGGGCGGGGAACCAAGAGACCCAGTACTTC. Translating gives CASSAPRGAGNQETQYF.

The V call is TRBV7-2, the J call TRBJ2-1, with no clear D. The CDR3 contains 14 residues. Trimming took off 3 bases at V and 4 bases at J, with 10 bases between the two ends. Per the germline V gene, CDR1 is SGHTA and CDR2 is FQGNSA. The CDR3 DNA reads TGTGCCAGCAGCTTTGCGCAGATTTACAATGAGCAGTTCTTC. Translating it yields CASSFAQIYNEQFF.